This TCR beta chain was found in a study of CD8+ T cells in alopecia areata. At the level of the study: Administration of oral tofacitinib to treated patients was at 5 to 10 mg twice daily.

Indicated treatment: oral pan-JAK inhibitor, 5-10 mg twice daily. General study results and limits: The study found higher clonality in lesional than normal scalp, especially in alopecia totalis/universalis. Among the top 100, expanded CD8+ clones were significantly decreased by tofacitinib, as was scalp clonality.

CDR1 and CDR2 (germline): MRHNA, SNTAGT. The CDR3 is 14 residues long. V gave up 2 bases and J gave up 0 bases, with 5 bases separating them. Details on this clone: Its specificity is not known.

Extraction and reverse transcription of RNA yielded cDNA as the sequencing template. Clones were sequenced by immunoSEQ multiplex PCR, and TCRdb holds only the in-frame ones, with some missing. The sample shows some 100,000 clones, roughly 60% of them seen only once. The rearrangement uses TRBV6-4 and TRBJ1-5; D remains unclear. The TCR originated in a human donor with alopecia areata. The sample here was CD8+ T cells sorted from blood, taken between weeks 55 and 70, from a patient treated with tofacitinib. CDR3 nucleotide sequence: TGTGCCAGCAGTGACGGAGATAGCAATCAGCCCCAGCATTTT. Protein sequence: CASSDGDSNQPQHF.